Following are 29 T cell receptor beta chains from one sample sequenced in a study of cytotoxic CD8 clonotypes in ibrutinib-treated CLL. The data were produced by immunoSEQ multiplex PCR, yet TCRdb's version contains in-frame clones alone and is incomplete. The sample contains fewer than 400,000 clones, approximately 67% of which appear only once. Sample: PBMCs, taken after 36 months of ibrutinib treatment. These receptors were taken from a human donor with chronic lymphocytic leukemia.

This clone occurred a few times. The chain is built from TRBV4-1 and TRBJ1-2; D unresolved. Germline V gives CDR1 MGHRA, CDR2 YSYEKL. The CDR3 consists of 16 residues. Trimming took 3 bases from V and 3 from J, leaving 17 bases between them. In DNA form, the CDR3 reads TGCGCCAGCAGCCACCCGGCGGAGGGCGAGTACTATGGCTACACCTTC. Translating it yields CASSHPAEGEYYGYTF.

This rearrangement joins TRBV19 to TRBJ1-1; a possible D gene is TRBD1 (5 bases). Germline assignment: CDR1 LNHDA and CDR2 SQIVND (reference sequence). Trimming removed 10 bases from V and 5 bases from J, with 14 bases in between. The CDR3 contains 12 residues. In nucleotides, the CDR3 is TGTGCCACCAGGGACCGGGGGACTGAAGCTTTCTTT. Its protein product is CATRDRGTEAFF.

This chain uses TRBV6-1 with TRBJ2-7, with 10 positions matching TRBD1. CDR1 MNHNS and CDR2 SASEGT come from the germline V gene. This CDR3 has 14 residues. The ends lost 6 bases at V and 4 bases at J; junction bases unmatched: 6. The CDR3 region is CASRTGGAFYEQYF. CDR3 in DNA: TGTGCCAGCAGGACAGGGGGCGCGTTTTACGAGCAGTACTTC.

The V gene is TRBV27, the J gene TRBJ2-7, with TRBD2 matching 7 bases. Germline V lookup: CDR1 MNHEY, CDR2 SMNVEV (reference sequence). J lost 3 bases, V lost 6 bases, and 8 bases had no gene match. CDR3 length: 14 amino acids. The CDR3 protein is CASSRIAGHYEQYF. DNA for the CDR3: TGTGCCAGCAGCCGTATAGCGGGCCACTACGAGCAGTACTTC.

The chain links TRBV9 to TRBJ2-2; 10 bases agree with TRBD2. After removal of 0 bases from V and 4 bases from J, the junction contained 6 bases not matched to a gene. CDR1 and CDR2 from the germline V gene are SGDLS and YYNGEE. This CDR3 has 17 residues. In nucleotides, the CDR3 is TGTGCCAGCAGCGTAGGGACTAGCGGCTTGAGCACCGGGGAGCTGTTTTTT. It is translated as CASSVGTSGLSTGELFF.

The chain uses TRBV5-1 and TRBJ1-6; D is possibly TRBD1 (6 bases). CDR1 and CDR2 from the germline V gene are SGHRS and YFSETQ. The length of the CDR3 is 16 residues. Trimming cost V 2 bases and J 8 bases, with 17 bases left between them. CDR3 DNA sequence: TGCGCCAGCAGCTTCTCTTTACAGGGTGGCGATTCACCCCTCCACTTT. Amino acid sequence: CASSFSLQGGDSPLHF.

The J gene is TRBJ1-2, the V gene TRBV7-9, with a tentative D call TRBD1 (5 bases). Germline CDR1 and CDR2: SEHNR and FQNEAQ (reference sequence). The length of the CDR3 is 16 residues. V lost 0 bases and J 7 bases, leaving 18 bases between the germline ends. This CDR3 is CASSLAGTRVPTGYTF. In DNA, the CDR3 is TGTGCCAGCAGCTTAGCGGGGACCCGGGTCCCCACTGGCTACACCTTC.

The V gene is TRBV14, the J gene TRBJ1-3, with D perhaps TRBD1 (5 bases). This CDR3 region has 20 residues. The germline V gene encodes CDR1 SGHDN and CDR2 FVKESK. Trimming took 4 bases from V and 2 from J, leaving 27 bases between them. CDR3 sequence (DNA): TGTGCCAGCAGCCCCCGATCAGGGTACTTTCCCTCGTATGCTGGAAACACCATATATTTT. Residues: CASSPRSGYFPSYAGNTIYF.

The chain employs TRBV4-1 and TRBJ2-7, with D possibly being TRBD2 (6 bases). V lost 2 bases, J lost 7 bases, and 12 bases lay in between. This CDR3 has 13 amino acids. Germline-derived CDR1 and CDR2 are MGHRA and YSYEKL. This CDR3 reads CASSQPPAGEQYF. The CDR3 nucleotides are TGCGCCAGCAGCCAACCCCCTGCGGGGGAGCAGTACTTC.

V and J are TRBV4-3 and TRBJ2-7, with 11 bases matching TRBD1. After removal of 1 base from V and 3 bases from J, the junction contained 2 bases not matched to a gene. CDR1 is LGHNA and CDR2 is YSLEER in the germline V gene. The CDR3 length is 15 residues. DNA of the CDR3: TGCGCCAGCAGCCAAGGCGGGACAGGGGGCTACGAGCAGTACTTC. Protein sequence: CASSQGGTGGYEQYF.

The chain uses TRBV29-1 and TRBJ2-7; no reliable D call. The CDR3 has 11 residues. V was trimmed by 4 bases and J by 2 bases, leaving 6 bases between them. CDR1 and CDR2 (germline): SQVTM, ANQGSEA. The CDR3 loop is CSVATTYEQYF. In nucleotides, the CDR3 is TGCAGCGTTGCCACGACCTACGAGCAGTACTTC.

The V gene is TRBV5-6, the J gene TRBJ1-2; D is unresolved. The CDR3 runs to 14 residues. V shed 1 base and J shed 5 bases, with 12 bases lying between them. Looked up from germline, CDR1 is SGHDT and CDR2 is YYEEEE. CDR3 amino acids: CASSLWAGYYGYTF. The CDR3 nucleotides are TGTGCCAGCAGCTTGTGGGCAGGCTATTATGGCTACACCTTC. Variable domain in full (rest from reference TRBV5-6 and TRBJ1-2): DAGVTQSPTHLIKTRGQQVTLRCSPKSGHDTVSWYQQALGQGPQFIFQYYEEEERQRGNFPDRFSGHQFPNYSSELNVNALLLGDSALYLCASSLWAGYYGYTFGSGTRLTVV.

The V gene is TRBV28, the J gene TRBJ1-2, with 8 bases lining up with TRBD1. The V gene end was trimmed by 1 base and the J gene end by 5 bases; junction bases not matched to a gene: 15. Germline-derived CDR1 and CDR2 are MDHEN and SYDVKM. This CDR3 has 18 residues. CDR3 bases: TGTGCCAGCAGTTTATATGCCACAGGGGGGTCCTTCATTTATGGCTACACCTTC. Translating it yields CASSLYATGGSFIYGYTF.

CDR3 bases: TGTGCCAGCAGCTTTGTCAGGGTGGACGGCTACACCTTC. Protein product: CASSFVRVDGYTF. The chain couples TRBV5-6 to TRBJ1-2, with D maybe TRBD1 (5 bases). Between the trimmed V and J ends, which lost 2 bases and 8 bases, there was a span of 13 bases. Germline V gene sequence: CDR1 SGHDT, CDR2 YYEEEE. The CDR3 is 13 residues long.

V usage is TRBV4-1 and J usage is TRBJ2-7, with 13 nucleotides matching TRBD2. After removal of 2 bases from V and 6 bases from J, the junction contained 7 bases not matched to a gene. This CDR3 is 16 amino acids long. CDR1 and CDR2 (germline): MGHRA, YSYEKL. CDR3 loop: CASSQLTSGGAFEQYF. The DNA for the CDR3 is TGCGCCAGCAGCCAACTAACTAGCGGGGGGGCATTCGAGCAGTACTTC.

As for this clone: One end of the junction does not line up with germline, which may come from a read error. V is TRBV9 and J is TRBJ2-7, with 7 bases aligning to TRBD1. The CDR3 is 15 amino acids. Germline CDR1 and CDR2: SGDLS and YYNGEE. In nucleotides, the CDR3 is TGTGCCAGCAGCGTAGGGGACAGAAGCTCCTACGAGCAGTATTTC. Its protein product is CASSVGDRSSYEQYF.

The chain uses TRBV6-5 and TRBJ2-1, with TRBD1 as a possible D gene (6 bases). Germline V CDR1 and CDR2: MNHEY, SVGAGI. Trimming removed 0 bases at V and 10 bases at J, with 16 bases between. The CDR3 runs 15 residues. CDR3 sequence reads: CASSYSYPTRGEQFF. Here the CDR3 DNA reads TGTGCCAGCAGTTACTCCTATCCTACAAGGGGGGAGCAGTTCTTC.

The rearrangement uses TRBV6-4 and TRBJ1-2, with D possibly being TRBD1 (6 bases). This CDR3 is built from 14 residues. With 7 bases removed from V and 3 bases from J, the gap between germline ends came to 15 bases. Germline lookup yields CDR1 MRHNA and CDR2 SNTAGT. Here the CDR3 DNA reads TGTGCCAGCATTACAGGGTTTACCGACTATGGCTACACCTTC. It encodes CASITGFTDYGYTF.

The V call is TRBV6-5, the J call TRBJ2-7; possibly TRBD1 for D (6 bases). Trimming pared 4 bases from V and 1 base from J, leaving 17 bases between. The CDR3 is made up of 16 amino acids. Germline CDR1 reads MNHEY; CDR2 reads SVGAGI. Written as DNA, the CDR3 is TGTGCCAGCAGTTCCCCTTCCAGAAGGGGGTCCTACGAGCAGTACTTC. This encodes CASSSPSRRGSYEQYF.

The rearrangement links TRBV28 to TRBJ1-1; no definite D call. Looked up from germline, CDR1 is MDHEN and CDR2 is SYDVKM. V was cut by 3 bases and J by 0 bases, with 2 bases left in between. This CDR3 has 12 residues. CDR3 residues: CASSFLNTEAFF. DNA for the CDR3: TGTGCCAGCAGTTTCCTGAACACTGAAGCTTTCTTT.

There are a few counts of this clone. V gene TRBV5-1 combines with J gene TRBJ2-7; D is unresolved. Germline V gene sequence: CDR1 SGHRS, CDR2 YFSETQ. The CDR3 totals 12 residues. With 4 bases removed from V and 3 bases from J, the gap between germline ends came to 8 bases. The CDR3 nucleotides read TGCGCCAGCAGCCAAAACAGCTACGAGCAGTACTTC. Translation: CASSQNSYEQYF. Together with reference TRBV5-1 and TRBJ2-7, the CDR3 gives the full variable domain: KAGVTQTPRYLIKTRGQQVTLSCSPISGHRSVSWYQQTPGQGLQFLFEYFSETQRNKGNFPGRFSGRQFSNSRSEMNVSTLELGDSALYLCASSQNSYEQYFGPGTRLTVT.

In this sample, this clone turned up a few times. The chain joins TRBV5-1 to TRBJ2-6; the match to TRBD1 covers 7 bases. The CDR3 spans 19 residues. Unmatched junction bases numbered 14, after V lost 5 bases and J lost 0 bases. Germline assignment: CDR1 SGHRS and CDR2 YFSETQ. As DNA, the CDR3 is TGCGCCAGCAGGTCACAGGGGTTAAATCTTCGCTCTGGGGCCAACGTCCTGACTTTC. It encodes CASRSQGLNLRSGANVLTF. Full variable domain (missing parts from reference TRBV5-1 and TRBJ2-6): KAGVTQTPRYLIKTRGQQVTLSCSPISGHRSVSWYQQTPGQGLQFLFEYFSETQRNKGNFPGRFSGRQFSNSRSEMNVSTLELGDSALYLCASRSQGLNLRSGANVLTFGAGSRLTVL.

The chain recombines TRBV5-1 with TRBJ1-6; D is ambiguous. CDR3 length equals 14 residues. Trimming left V 0 bases short and J 12 bases short, with 13 bases between. Germline CDR1 and CDR2: SGHRS and YFSETQ. CDR3 sequence (DNA): TGCGCCAGCAGCTTGGAAGGCGTAGGGTTACCCCTCCACTTT. Amino acids: CASSLEGVGLPLHF.

The V gene is TRBV5-4, the J gene TRBJ2-3; 9 nucleotides align to TRBD1. This CDR3 has 18 amino acids. The V segment lost 4 bases and the J segment 1 base; nucleotides outside the gene matches: 13. Germline loops: CDR1 SGHNT, CDR2 YYREEE (reference sequence). The CDR3 DNA follows: TGTGCCAGCAGCAGGGACAGGGCCTTAGGGATAGGCACAGATACGCAGTATTTT. Amino acids: CASSRDRALGIGTDTQYF.

In DNA form, the CDR3 reads TGTGCCAGTAGTCCCACGACAGGGGATGGCTACACCTTC. Translated, it gives CASSPTTGDGYTF. The chain uses TRBV19 and TRBJ1-2, with 8 bases that match TRBD1. The CDR3 length is 13 residues. Germline CDR1 LNHDA, CDR2 SQIVND (reference sequence). V lost 5 bases, J lost 6 bases, and 5 bases stayed unmatched.

The chain employs TRBV9 and TRBJ1-1; no clear D gene. The CDR3 runs 13 residues. V was shortened by 3 bases and J by 5 bases, with 11 bases between the two germline ends. CDR1 and CDR2 (germline): SGDLS, YYNGEE. The CDR3 DNA sequence: TGTGCCAGCAGCGCCGGGGTTCGGACTGAAGCTTTCTTT. The encoded protein is CASSAGVRTEAFF.

On this clone itself: The junction departs from germline at one end; a sequencing error may be responsible. The chain links TRBV5-1 to TRBJ2-6; D might be TRBD1 or TRBD2, each matching 5 bases. CDR1 and CDR2 from the germline V gene are SGHRS and YFSETQ. The CDR3 runs 12 residues. The CDR3 DNA reads TGCGCCAGCAGCTTGGGAGGGGCCCCCTTAGCTTTC. It encodes CASSLGGAPLAF.

The genes are TRBV25-1 and TRBJ2-7; perhaps D is TRBD1 or TRBD2 (6 bases each). Between the trimmed V and J ends, which lost 3 bases and 3 bases, there was a span of 21 bases. This CDR3 has 17 residues. Germline V gene lookup returns CDR1 MGHDK and CDR2 SYGVNS. DNA of the CDR3: TGTGCCAGCAGTGAGGGGGGACACAGGGCCCTTGTCTACGAGCAGTACTTC. It specifies CASSEGGHRALVYEQYF.

This clone occurred a few times. The rearrangement uses TRBV11-2 and TRBJ1-2, with D perhaps matching TRBD1 (6 bases). Between the trimmed V and J ends, which lost 11 bases and 10 bases, there was a span of 17 bases. Germline CDR1 SGHAT, CDR2 FQNNGV. The CDR3 consists of 11 residues. In nucleotides, the CDR3 is TGTGCCGCATCCAGGGGCGGGGACTACACCTTC. It is translated as CAASRGGDYTF.